One TCR beta chain is described in this entry. The sample is drawn from a study of Ad26.COV2.S vaccination and SARS-CoV-2 variants. The CDR3 has 15 amino acids. Germline values: CDR1 SGHTA, CDR2 FQGNSA. V gave up 0 bases and J gave up 5 bases, with 13 bases separating them. Clones were read by immunoSEQ multiplex PCR, and TCRdb kept only the in-frame ones, dropping some. The table includes about 350,000 clones, more than 85% detected once. This sample's treatment: roughly 19 received Ad26.COV2.S at low or high dose, single or two shots; roughly 5 received placebo; per-sample allocation not given. Sampling took place 63 days after the first vaccine or placebo injection.

The clonotype comes from a person aged 18-60 years who received the Ad26.COV2.S COVID-19 vaccine or a placebo. The rearrangement joins TRBV7-2 to TRBJ1-2; D possibly corresponds to TRBD1 (6 bases). The sample here was peripheral blood, taken in a trial of Ad26.COV2.S vaccine versus placebo. For the CDR3, the DNA is TGTGCCAGCAGCTTAGCCCAGACAGGATCGTATGGCTACACCTTC. Protein: CASSLAQTGSYGYTF.